What follows are 2 T cell receptor beta chains derived from one specimen sequenced in a study of shared clonotypes between healthy human individuals. Generated by immunoSEQ multiplex PCR, the TCRdb table keeps only in-frame clones and is missing some. The data show fewer than 1.4 million clones, with 70% to 80% seen just once and roughly 0.57% held by the top ten. Specimen: memory CD4+ T cells from PBMCs. Indicated subset: CD45RA-negative fraction. These TCRs come from a man younger than 35 in good health. Some clones in this sample may be carry-over from other donors' samples.

The chain uses TRBV28 and TRBJ2-7; D not resolved. V shed 3 bases and J shed 2 bases, with 5 bases lying between them. The CDR3 loop spans 12 amino acids. Germline loops: CDR1 MDHEN, CDR2 SYDVKM. The CDR3 region has the DNA TGTGCCAGCAGTTTCCGGCCCTACGAGCAGTACTTC. Protein: CASSFRPYEQYF. The variable domain in full, with the rest retrieved from reference TRBV28 and TRBJ2-7, is DVKVTQSSRYLVKRTGEKVFLECVQDMDHENMFWYRQDPGLGLRLIYFSYDVKMKEKGDIPEGYSVSREKKERFSLILESASTNQTSMYLCASSFRPYEQYFGPGTRLTVT.

This chain uses TRBV30 with TRBJ2-5; possibly TRBD1 or TRBD2 for D (6 bases each). V shed 4 bases and J shed 1 base, with 10 bases lying between them. Germline V CDR1 and CDR2: GTSNPN, SVGIG (reference sequence). CDR3 length equals 13 residues. The CDR3 sequence: CAWTGAFQETQYF. DNA of the CDR3: TGTGCCTGGACGGGGGCGTTCCAAGAGACCCAGTACTTC.